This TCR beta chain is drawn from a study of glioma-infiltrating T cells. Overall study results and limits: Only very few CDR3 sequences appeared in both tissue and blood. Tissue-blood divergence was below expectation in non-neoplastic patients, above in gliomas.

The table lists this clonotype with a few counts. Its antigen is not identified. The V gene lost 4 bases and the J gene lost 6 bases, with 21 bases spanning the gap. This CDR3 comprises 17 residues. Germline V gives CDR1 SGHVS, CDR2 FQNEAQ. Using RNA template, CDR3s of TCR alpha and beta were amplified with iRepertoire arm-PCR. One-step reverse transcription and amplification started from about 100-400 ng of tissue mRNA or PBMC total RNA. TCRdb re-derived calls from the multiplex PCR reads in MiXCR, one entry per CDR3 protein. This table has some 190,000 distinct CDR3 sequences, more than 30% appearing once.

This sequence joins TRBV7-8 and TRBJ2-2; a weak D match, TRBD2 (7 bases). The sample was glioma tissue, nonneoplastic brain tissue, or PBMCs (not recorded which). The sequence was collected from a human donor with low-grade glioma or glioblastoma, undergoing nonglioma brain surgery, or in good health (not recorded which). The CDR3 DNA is TGTGCCAGCAGCTCAGGGAGGGGACAAACCCCAGCCGGGGAGCTGTTTTTT. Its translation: CASSSGRGQTPAGELFF.